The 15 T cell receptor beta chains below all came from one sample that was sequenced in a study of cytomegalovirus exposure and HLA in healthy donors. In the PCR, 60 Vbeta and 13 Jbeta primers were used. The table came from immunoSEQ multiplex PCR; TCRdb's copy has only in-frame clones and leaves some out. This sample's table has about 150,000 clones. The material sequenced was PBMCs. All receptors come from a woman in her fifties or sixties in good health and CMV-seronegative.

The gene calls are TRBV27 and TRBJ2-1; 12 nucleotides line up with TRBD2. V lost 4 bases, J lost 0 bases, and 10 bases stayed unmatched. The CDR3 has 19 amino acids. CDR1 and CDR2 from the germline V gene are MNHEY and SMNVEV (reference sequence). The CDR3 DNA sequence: TGTGCCAGCAGTTCGTTTTCTCGGACTAGCGGGACCTCCTACAATGAGCAGTTCTTC. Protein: CASSSFSRTSGTSYNEQFF.

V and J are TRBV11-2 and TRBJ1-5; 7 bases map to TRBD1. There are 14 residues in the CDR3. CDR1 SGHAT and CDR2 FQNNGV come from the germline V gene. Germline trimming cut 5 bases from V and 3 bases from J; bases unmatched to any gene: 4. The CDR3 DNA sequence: TGTGCCAGCAGCCTGACAGGGAACAATCAGCCCCAGCATTTT. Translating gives CASSLTGNNQPQHF.

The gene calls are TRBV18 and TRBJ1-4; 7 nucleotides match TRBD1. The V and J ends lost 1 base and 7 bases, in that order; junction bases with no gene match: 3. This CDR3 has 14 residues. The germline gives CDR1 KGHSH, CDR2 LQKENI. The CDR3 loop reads CASSPRQGVEKLFF. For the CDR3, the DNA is TGTGCCAGCTCACCACGACAGGGAGTTGAAAAACTGTTTTTT.

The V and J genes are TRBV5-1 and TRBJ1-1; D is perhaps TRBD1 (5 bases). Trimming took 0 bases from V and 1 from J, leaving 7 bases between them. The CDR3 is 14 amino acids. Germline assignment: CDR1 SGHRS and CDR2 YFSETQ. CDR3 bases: TGCGCCAGCAGCTTGGTCCAGGGGAACACTGAAGCTTTCTTT. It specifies CASSLVQGNTEAFF.

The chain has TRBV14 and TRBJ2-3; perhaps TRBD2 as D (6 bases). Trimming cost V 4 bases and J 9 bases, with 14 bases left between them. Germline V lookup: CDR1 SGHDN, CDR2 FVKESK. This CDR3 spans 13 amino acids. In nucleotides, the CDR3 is TGTGCCAGCAGCCGGGACTTCCTCGGGACGCAGTATTTT. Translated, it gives CASSRDFLGTQYF. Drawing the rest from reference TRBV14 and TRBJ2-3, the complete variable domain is EAGVTQFPSHSVIEKGQTVTLRCDPISGHDNLYWYRRVMGKEIKFLLHFVKESKQDESGMPNNRFLAERTGGTYSTLKVQPAELEDSGVYFCASSRDFLGTQYFGPGTRLTVL.

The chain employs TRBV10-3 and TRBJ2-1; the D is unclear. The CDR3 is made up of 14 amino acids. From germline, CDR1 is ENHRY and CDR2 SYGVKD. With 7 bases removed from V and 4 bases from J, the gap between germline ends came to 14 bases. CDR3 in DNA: TGTGCCATCACTTCCGCGGCGCCTTACAATGAGCAGTTCTTC. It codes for CAITSAAPYNEQFF.

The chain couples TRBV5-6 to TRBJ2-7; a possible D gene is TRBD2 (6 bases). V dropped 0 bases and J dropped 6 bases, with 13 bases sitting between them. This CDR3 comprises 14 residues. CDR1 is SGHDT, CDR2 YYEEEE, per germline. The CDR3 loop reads CASSLEAGRGEQYF. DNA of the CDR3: TGTGCCAGCAGCTTGGAGGCGGGGCGGGGCGAGCAGTACTTC. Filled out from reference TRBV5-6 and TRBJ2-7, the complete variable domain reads DAGVTQSPTHLIKTRGQQVTLRCSPKSGHDTVSWYQQALGQGPQFIFQYYEEEERQRGNFPDRFSGHQFPNYSSELNVNALLLGDSALYLCASSLEAGRGEQYFGPGTRLTVT.

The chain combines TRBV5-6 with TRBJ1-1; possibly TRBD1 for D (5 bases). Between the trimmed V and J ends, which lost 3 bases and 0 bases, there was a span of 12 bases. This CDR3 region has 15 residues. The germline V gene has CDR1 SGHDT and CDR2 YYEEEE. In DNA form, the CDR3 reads TGTGCCAGCAGCTACCCCGGGGGTATGAACACTGAAGCTTTCTTT. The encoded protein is CASSYPGGMNTEAFF. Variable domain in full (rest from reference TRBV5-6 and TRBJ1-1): DAGVTQSPTHLIKTRGQQVTLRCSPKSGHDTVSWYQQALGQGPQFIFQYYEEEERQRGNFPDRFSGHQFPNYSSELNVNALLLGDSALYLCASSYPGGMNTEAFFGQGTRLTVV.

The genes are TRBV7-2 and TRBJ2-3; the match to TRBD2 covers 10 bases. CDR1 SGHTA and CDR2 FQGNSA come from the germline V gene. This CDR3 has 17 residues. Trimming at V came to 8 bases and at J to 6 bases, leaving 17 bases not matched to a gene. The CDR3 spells CASAVSVASGSRDTQYF. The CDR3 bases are TGTGCCAGCGCCGTTTCGGTGGCTAGCGGGAGCAGGGATACGCAGTATTTT.

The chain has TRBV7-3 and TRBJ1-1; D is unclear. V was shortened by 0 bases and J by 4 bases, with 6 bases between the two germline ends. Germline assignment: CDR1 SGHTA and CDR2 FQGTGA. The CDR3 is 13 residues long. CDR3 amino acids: CASSLTEATEAFF. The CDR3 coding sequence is TGTGCCAGCAGCTTAACCGAAGCCACTGAAGCTTTCTTT.

CDR3 in amino acids: CASKINQGYSYEQYF. In DNA form, the CDR3 reads TGTGCCAGTAAAATTAACCAGGGGTACTCCTACGAGCAGTACTTC. The V gene is TRBV19, the J gene TRBJ2-7; TRBD1 is a possible D gene (6 bases). Germline lookup yields CDR1 LNHDA and CDR2 SQIVND (reference sequence). The length of the CDR3 is 15 residues. V lost 7 bases to trimming and J lost 0 bases, with 16 bases between them.

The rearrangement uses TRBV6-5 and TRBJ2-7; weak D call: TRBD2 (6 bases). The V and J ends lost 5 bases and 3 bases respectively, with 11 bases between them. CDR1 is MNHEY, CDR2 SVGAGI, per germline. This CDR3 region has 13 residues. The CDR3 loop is CASSKRVDYEQYF. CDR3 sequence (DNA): TGTGCCAGCAGTAAGCGGGTGGACTACGAGCAGTACTTC.

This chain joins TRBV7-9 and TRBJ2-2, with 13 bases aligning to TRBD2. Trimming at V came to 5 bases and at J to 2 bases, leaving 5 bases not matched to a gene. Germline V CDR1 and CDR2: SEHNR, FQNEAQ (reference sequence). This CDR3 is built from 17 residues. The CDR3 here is CASSLGTSGANTGELFF. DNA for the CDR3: TGTGCCAGCAGCCTGGGGACTAGCGGGGCAAACACCGGGGAGCTGTTTTTT.

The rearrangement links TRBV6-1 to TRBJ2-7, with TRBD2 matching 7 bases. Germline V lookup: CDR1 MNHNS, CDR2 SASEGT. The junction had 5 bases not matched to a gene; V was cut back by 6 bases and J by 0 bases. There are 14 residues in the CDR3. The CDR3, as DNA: TGTGCCAGCAGCCCCGGGACTAACTCCTACGAGCAGTACTTC. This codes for CASSPGTNSYEQYF.

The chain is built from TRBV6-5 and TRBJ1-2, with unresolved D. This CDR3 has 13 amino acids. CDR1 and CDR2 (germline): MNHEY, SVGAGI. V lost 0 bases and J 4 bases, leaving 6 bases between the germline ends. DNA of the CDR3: TGTGCCAGCAGTTACTCCACAGCCTATGGCTACACCTTC. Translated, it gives CASSYSTAYGYTF.